This T cell receptor (beta chain) is from a study of blood T cell repertoires in COVID-19. Study-wide background: COVID-19 samples from acute and convalescent phases originated in the United States, Italy and Spain. From T cells, B-cell-depleted T cells, or PBMCs came the material, which was cDNA or gDNA.

The CDR3 consists of 14 residues. Germline V CDR1 and CDR2: LGHDT, YNNKEL (reference sequence). Trimming cost V 7 bases and J 4 bases, with 16 bases left between them. In the authors' workflow: By means of reference gene primer amplification, nucleated cell counts were estimated. Produced via immunoSEQ multiplex PCR; TCRdb's table is partial and in-frame only. D and trimming were read from the DNA, whereas the V and J calls and clone size are those reported in that table. The table records about 200,000 clones, roughly 78% of them present only once. The TCR originated in a middle-aged woman with acute or convalescent COVID-19. The gene calls are TRBV3-1 (or the pseudogene TRBV3-2) and TRBJ1-2; D is unresolved. Sequencing was carried out using peripheral blood. CDR3 sequence reads: CASTLGLTPYGYTF. The CDR3 DNA follows: TGTGCCAGCACCCTCGGACTAACCCCCTATGGCTACACCTTC.